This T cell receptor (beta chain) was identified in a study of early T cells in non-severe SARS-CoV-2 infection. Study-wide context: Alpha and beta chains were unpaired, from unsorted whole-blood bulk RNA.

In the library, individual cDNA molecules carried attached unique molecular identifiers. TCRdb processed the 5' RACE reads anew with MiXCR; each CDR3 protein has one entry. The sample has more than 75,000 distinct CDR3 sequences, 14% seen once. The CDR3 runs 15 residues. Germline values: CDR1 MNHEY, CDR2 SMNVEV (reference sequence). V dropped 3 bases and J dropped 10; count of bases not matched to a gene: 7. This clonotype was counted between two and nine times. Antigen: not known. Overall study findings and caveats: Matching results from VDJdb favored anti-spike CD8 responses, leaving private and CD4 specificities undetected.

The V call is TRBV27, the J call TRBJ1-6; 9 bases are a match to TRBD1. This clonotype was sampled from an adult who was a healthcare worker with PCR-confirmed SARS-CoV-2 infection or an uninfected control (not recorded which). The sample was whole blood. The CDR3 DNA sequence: TGTGCCAGCAGTTTGCTCGGGACAGGGCAGTCACCCCTCCACTTT. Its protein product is CASSLLGTGQSPLHF.